Here is one T cell receptor (beta chain) with its context. The antigen it binds to is not known. No qualities accompany the bases; no much larger clone lies one base away. In the germline V gene, CDR1 corresponds to SGHRS and CDR2 to YFSETQ. V loses 0 bases, J loses 4 bases, and the germline ends lie 11 bases apart. Its CDR3 holds 15 amino acids, cysteine through phenylalanine. Kept here is only the CDR3 DNA, which spans 45 bases and is read in frame from base 1. Libraries were prepared through the immunoSEQ multiplex PCR assay. TCRdb's version of the immuneACCESS table is confined to in-frame rearrangements and falls short of the full clone set. An unresolved V gene accounts for under half of the shortfall where checked; the remainder is of unknown origin. The sample yields fewer than 3,000 clones; around 85% were counted once. The leading ten clones occupy 4% to 4.5% of the sample. Repertoires were sampled repeatedly over the course of chemoradiotherapy so that clonal expansion in the tumor microenvironment could be followed.

This sample is part of a study of chemoradiotherapy in HPV16-positive cancers (dated 2022 in TCRdb). Context from the whole study: Functional T-cell assays on cells from two HPV16-positive patients defined candidate HPV-specific T-cell clones and common TCR motifs. The study set out to ask whether T-cell immunity against the HPV oncoproteins E6 and E7 changes over the course of chemoradiotherapy and whether that immunity affects survival. The candidate HPV-specific TCRs and motifs were then tracked in TCR repertoires from about 90 patients with HPV-related cancers. The study at large found these results: The functional definition of HPV-specific T cells was derived from only two HPV16-positive patients, and the survival association was reported for HPV16-positive patients. Expansion of candidate HPV-specific clones and E7-related TCR motifs was observed in the tumor microenvironment during treatment, whereas no such expansion was observed for non-HPV-specific T cells. Improved recurrence-free survival in HPV16-positive patients was associated with expansion of HPV-responsive T cells during chemoradiotherapy.

The material was tumor tissue, obtained from a patient who underwent chemoradiotherapy. Recombination joined TRBV5-1 with TRBJ2-1; possibly the D gene is TRBD1, per 5 matching bases. The sequence derives from a human donor with HPV-associated anogenital cancer. The DNA is as follows: TGCGCCAGCAGCTTGGCCGTGACAGAATACAATGAGCAGTTCTTC. Translated, this is CASSLAVTEYNEQFF.